The entry that follows covers one T cell receptor (beta chain) sequence. There are many counts of this clonotype. Its binding antigen is unknown. There are no base qualities to consult, and no much larger clone falls within one base. These data are taken from a study of human T cells and chemical hapten exposure (dated by TCRdb to the early 2020s). With respect to the entire study: For sensitization, 2% DPC in acetone was applied to a roughly 2 cm by roughly 2 cm area of upper inner arm skin. Weekly therapeutic DPC doses were additionally applied to the scalp of patients throughout the roughly 24-week study period. About 27 alopecia patients gave blood for TCR sequencing at one to four time points (pre-sensitization, 2, 6 and 24 weeks). Alopecia areata with under or over 50% scalp involvement, alopecia totalis and alopecia universalis were represented in the patient cohort, which was mostly female. Patch testing was performed on the upper back with Finn chambers containing 0.01% DPC, and the patch tests were scored after 6 days according to International Contact Dermatitis Research Group standards. Blood was sampled from patients pre-sensitization (week 0) and at 2, 6 and about 24 weeks after DPC sensitization. Peripheral blood TCR repertoire changes were tracked in vivo in alopecia patients during primary and secondary sensitization to the hapten diphenylcyclopropenone (DPC). The libraries were sequenced as a pool, and the TCR yield per sample differed mostly because of small variations in library volumes within the pool. Overall study results and their limits: Because all patients had alopecia, a presumed autoimmune disease, the immune response of the patients might differ from that of healthy individuals. Significantly more large CDR3 similarity clusters were formed by expanded TCRs than by pre-sensitization or healthy control sets, consistent with antigen-driven responses. No change with DPC sensitization was found in the number of TCRs above 1 in 1000 frequency, and no evidence of global repertoire structure alterations was found. Repeated subsampling changed both the strength of the expansion versus patch-test correlation and the threshold at which the correlation became significant. Patch test score correlated positively with the number of PT1 expanded TCRs, reaching significance at thresholds 8, 16 and 32 but not at 4.

Libraries were built with RACE. TCRdb records NextSeq 500 as the sequencer. Library preparation attached unique molecular identifiers to individual cDNA molecules for quantitative, reproducible TCR counting. For every blood RNA sample, sequencing covered both the TCR alpha and TCR beta chains. Per the original workflow: The median number of TCRs per sample was approximately 98,000, ranging from roughly 23,224 to 690,600. The Decombinator software suite was used to annotate V, J and CDR3 in the TCR reads. Every sample was subsampled to the same number of TCRs (28,000) for the PS versus PT1 abundance plots. TCRs were defined as expanded if absent before sensitization and observed at least eight times at the 2-week time point. TCRdb reprocessed the public reads (quality trimming at Q25 with fastp, clone calling with MiXCR) and kept in-frame beta chains. Records with the same CDR3 protein are collapsed into one entry carrying the most frequent genes and DNA. The V and J calls here are based on TCRdb, not the publication. Within this sample are about 89,000 distinct CDR3 sequences, with under 14% of them counted one time only. The ten largest clones capture approximately 3.3% of the sample.

The sample's time point label is to be understood as: pre-sensitization, week 0. This specimen's treatment or condition label, per the study, means: therapeutic diphenylcyclopropenone sensitization with weekly scalp DPC. At every patch-test visit, the blood draw took place before the patch test was put on. Patients were eligible if aged 18 to 70, diagnosed with alopecia and judged suitable for DPC therapy, and pregnant patients were excluded. Total RNA was isolated from unfractionated whole blood collected in Tempus Blood RNA tubes. The CDR3 covers 15 residues, taking in both the cysteine and the phenylalanine. Only the CDR3 DNA is retained, 45 bases long and in frame from the first base. V has 2 bases trimmed and J has 0 bases trimmed; junction bases matching no gene number 3. CDR1 and CDR2, per the germline V gene (reference sequence), are GTSNPN and SVGIG.

The starting material was whole blood, obtained in connection with sensitization to the hapten diphenylcyclopropenone (DPC). The chain joins TRBV30 to TRBJ2-1; 8 junctional bases match TRBD2. This TCR came from a woman aged 55-69 years with alopecia areata. Some clones in this sample may be carry-over from other donors' samples. The CDR3: CAWSQRGSSYNEQFF. The sequenced DNA: TGTGCCTGGAGTCAGCGGGGGAGCTCCTACAATGAGCAGTTCTTC.